The table lists the clone carrying this T cell receptor (beta chain) with a few counts. The antigen is unknown. The sample comes from a study of T cell repertoires in cytomegalovirus infection. About the study: HLA-B-restricted CMV epitopes that are well studied were used alongside recently identified HLA-C-restricted ones. Based on public TCR beta signatures, there were indications of CMV infection and of a matching HLA type.

One entry per CDR3 protein results from TCRdb running MiXCR on the reads. The sample contains 900,000 to 950,000 distinct CDR3 sequences, 25% to 40% of which appear only once. This specimen was cultured CD8+ T cells from PBMCs, taken from culture after CMV antigen stimulation. This clonotype was obtained from a human donor in good health (CMV status not recorded). Some clones in this sample may be carry-over from other donors' samples.

The CDR3 loop is CASSEGQGTYNEQFF. The CDR3 DNA reads as TGTGCCAGCAGTGAAGGGCAGGGCACCTACAATGAGCAGTTCTTC. V is TRBV2 and J is TRBJ2-1; D perhaps matches TRBD1 (5 bases). Between the trimmed V and J ends, which lost 1 base and 2 bases, there was a span of 9 bases. The CDR3 sequence is 15 residues long. The V gene's germline CDR1 is SNHLY and CDR2 FYNNEI.